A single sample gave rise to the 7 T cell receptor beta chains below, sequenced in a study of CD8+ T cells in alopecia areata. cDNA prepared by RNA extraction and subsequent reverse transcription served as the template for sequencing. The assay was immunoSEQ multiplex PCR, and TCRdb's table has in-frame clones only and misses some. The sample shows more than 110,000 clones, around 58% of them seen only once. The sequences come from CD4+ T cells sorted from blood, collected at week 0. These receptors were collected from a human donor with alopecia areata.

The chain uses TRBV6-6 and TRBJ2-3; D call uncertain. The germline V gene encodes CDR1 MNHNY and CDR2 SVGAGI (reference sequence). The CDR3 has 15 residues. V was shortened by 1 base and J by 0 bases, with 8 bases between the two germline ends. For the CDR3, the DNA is TGTGCCAGCAGTTACTGGACGCCTAGCACAGATACGCAGTATTTT. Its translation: CASSYWTPSTDTQYF.

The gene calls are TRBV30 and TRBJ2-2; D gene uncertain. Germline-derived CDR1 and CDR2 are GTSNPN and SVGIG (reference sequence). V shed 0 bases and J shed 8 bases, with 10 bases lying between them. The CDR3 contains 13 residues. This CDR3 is CAWSVLGRGELFF. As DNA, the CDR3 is TGTGCCTGGAGTGTACTCGGTAGGGGGGAGCTGTTTTTT.

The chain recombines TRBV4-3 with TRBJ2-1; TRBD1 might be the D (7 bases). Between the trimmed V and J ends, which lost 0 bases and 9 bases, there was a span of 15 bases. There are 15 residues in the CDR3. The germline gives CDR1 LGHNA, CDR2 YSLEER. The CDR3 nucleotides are TGCGCCAGCAGCCAAGATCAGGGGGGCTATTTTGAGCAGTTCTTC. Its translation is CASSQDQGGYFEQFF.

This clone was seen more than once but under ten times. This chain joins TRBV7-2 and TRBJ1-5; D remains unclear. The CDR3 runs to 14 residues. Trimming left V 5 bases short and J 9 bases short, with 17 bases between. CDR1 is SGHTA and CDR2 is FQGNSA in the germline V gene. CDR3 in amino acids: CASSAAQSGVPQHF. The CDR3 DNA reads TGTGCCAGCAGCGCCGCACAAAGCGGGGTGCCCCAGCATTTT. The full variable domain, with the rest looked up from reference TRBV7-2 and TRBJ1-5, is GAGVSQSPSNKVTEKGKDVELRCDPISGHTALYWYRQSLGQGLEFLIYFQGNSAPDKSGLPSDRFSAERTGGSVSTLTIQRTQQEDSAVYLCASSAAQSGVPQHFGDGTRLSIL.

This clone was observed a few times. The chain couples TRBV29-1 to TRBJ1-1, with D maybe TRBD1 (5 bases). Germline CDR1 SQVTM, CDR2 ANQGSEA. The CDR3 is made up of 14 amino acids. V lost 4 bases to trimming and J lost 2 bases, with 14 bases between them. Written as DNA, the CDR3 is TGCAGCGTTGCCGGGACCCTTGGAAACACTGAAGCTTTCTTT. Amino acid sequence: CSVAGTLGNTEAFF.

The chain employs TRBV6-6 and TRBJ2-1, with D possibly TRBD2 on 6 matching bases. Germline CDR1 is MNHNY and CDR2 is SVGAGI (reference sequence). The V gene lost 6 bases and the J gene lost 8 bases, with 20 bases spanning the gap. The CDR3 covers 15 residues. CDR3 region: CASRNRDSLGHEQFF. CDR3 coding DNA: TGTGCCAGCAGGAACCGGGACTCCTTAGGGCATGAGCAGTTCTTC.

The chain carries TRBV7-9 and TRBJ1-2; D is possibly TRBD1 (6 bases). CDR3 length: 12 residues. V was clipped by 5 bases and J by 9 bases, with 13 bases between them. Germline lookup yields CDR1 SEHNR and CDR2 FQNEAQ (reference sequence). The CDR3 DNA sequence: TGTGCCAGCAGCCCCCTGGACAGCAGCTACACCTTC. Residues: CASSPLDSSYTF.